One sample yielded the 10 T cell receptor beta chains listed below, sequenced in a study of shared clonotypes between healthy human individuals. The data were produced by immunoSEQ multiplex PCR, yet TCRdb's version contains in-frame clones alone and is incomplete. The sample comprises roughly 2.5 million clones, around 90% of which are singletons, and around 0.14% rests with the top ten. Sequences were obtained from naive CD4+ T cells sorted from blood. Subset described: CD45RA+ positively selected. The source is a man aged 18 to 29 in good health.

The genes are TRBV7-4 and TRBJ2-1; 14 nucleotides match TRBD2. This CDR3 has 18 residues. J was trimmed by 9 bases and V by 4 bases; bases with no gene match: 14. Germline values: CDR1 SGHVT, CDR2 SQSDAQ. The chain's CDR3 is CASSSKGGLAGGSGEQFF. The CDR3 coding sequence is TGTGCCAGCAGCTCAAAGGGCGGACTAGCGGGAGGTTCCGGTGAGCAGTTCTTC.

V is TRBV5-1 and J is TRBJ2-5; D remains ambiguous. The CDR3 has 15 residues. The V end was cut by 4 bases, the J end by 0 bases, with 13 bases between. In germline, CDR1 is SGHRS, CDR2 YFSETQ. The CDR3 nucleotides read TGCGCCAGCAGCCGTGTGGTTGGCAACCAAGAGACCCAGTACTTC. Translating gives CASSRVVGNQETQYF.

There are a few counts of this clone. This chain uses TRBV21-1 with TRBJ1-3. TRBV21-1 is shown as a pseudogene. The CDR3 loop spans 16 amino acids. CDR3 sequence reads: CASSKASSESGNTIYF. For the CDR3, the DNA is TGTGCCAGCAGCAAAGCAAGCAGCGAGTCTGGAAACACCATATATTTT.

This clone turned up a few times. Other DNA sequences in this specimen translate into the identical CDR3. This sequence joins TRBV18 and TRBJ1-1; unclear D gene. CDR3 length: 13 amino acids. V lost 3 bases to trimming and J lost 0 bases, with 5 bases between them. The germline CDR1 and CDR2 sequences are KGHSH and LQKENI. This CDR3 reads CASSPGMNTEAFF. The CDR3 DNA reads as TGTGCCAGCTCACCGGGGATGAACACTGAAGCTTTCTTT.

This chain links TRBV6-6 with TRBJ2-2; 11 bases are a match to TRBD2. Germline-derived CDR1 and CDR2 are MNHNY and SVGAGI (reference sequence). V lost 4 bases, J lost 4 bases, and 5 bases stayed unmatched. The CDR3 has 16 residues. The CDR3 loop reads CASSFLAGGATGELFF. In DNA form, the CDR3 reads TGTGCCAGCAGTTTCTTAGCGGGAGGGGCCACCGGGGAGCTGTTTTTT.

The rearrangement joins TRBV28 to TRBJ2-2, with 8 bases lining up with TRBD1. Germline CDR1 is MDHEN and CDR2 is SYDVKM. The trim removed 6 bases at V and 6 bases at J, leaving 6 bases unmatched. The CDR3 extends over 14 amino acids. Here the CDR3 reads CASSRTGKAGELFF. CDR3 DNA: TGTGCCAGCAGCCGGACAGGGAAGGCCGGGGAGCTGTTTTTT.

The chain recombines TRBV4-3 with TRBJ2-3; possible D gene TRBD2, 6 bases. The CDR3 runs to 19 residues. V was pared by 0 bases and J by 0 bases, with 19 bases between. Germline lookup yields CDR1 LGHNA and CDR2 YSLEER. The CDR3 is CASSQDLNLDYASTDTQYF. CDR3 coding DNA: TGCGCCAGCAGCCAAGATTTAAACCTGGACTATGCTAGCACAGATACGCAGTATTTT.

Points on this clone: Other DNA sequences within the sample encode an identical CDR3. V usage is TRBV6-1 and J usage is TRBJ1-2; unclear D gene. The CDR3 sequence is 12 residues long. Germline-derived CDR1 and CDR2 are MNHNS and SASEGT. With 2 bases removed from V and 5 bases from J, the gap between germline ends came to 6 bases. The CDR3 sequence is CASSEREYGYTF. The DNA for the CDR3 is TGTGCCAGCAGTGAAAGAGAGTATGGCTACACCTTC.

The CDR3 sequence: CASSPYRSTNYEQYF. DNA of the CDR3: TGTGCCAGCAGTCCATACAGGTCAACTAACTACGAGCAGTACTTC. This chain joins TRBV27 and TRBJ2-7; maybe TRBD1 (5 bases). Germline V gene data show CDR1 as MNHEY and CDR2 as SMNVEV (reference sequence). The CDR3 consists of 15 residues. Trimming removed 5 bases from V and 3 bases from J, with 17 bases in between.

The rearrangement links TRBV12-5 to TRBJ2-3; TRBD2 agrees at 13 bases. The CDR3 spans 16 residues. The germline gives CDR1 LGHNT, CDR2 FRNRAP. Trimming at V came to 6 bases and at J to 5 bases, leaving 8 bases not matched to a gene. The CDR3 here is CASGGGLAGVIDTQYF. CDR3 in DNA: TGTGCTAGTGGAGGAGGACTAGCGGGAGTAATAGATACGCAGTATTTT.